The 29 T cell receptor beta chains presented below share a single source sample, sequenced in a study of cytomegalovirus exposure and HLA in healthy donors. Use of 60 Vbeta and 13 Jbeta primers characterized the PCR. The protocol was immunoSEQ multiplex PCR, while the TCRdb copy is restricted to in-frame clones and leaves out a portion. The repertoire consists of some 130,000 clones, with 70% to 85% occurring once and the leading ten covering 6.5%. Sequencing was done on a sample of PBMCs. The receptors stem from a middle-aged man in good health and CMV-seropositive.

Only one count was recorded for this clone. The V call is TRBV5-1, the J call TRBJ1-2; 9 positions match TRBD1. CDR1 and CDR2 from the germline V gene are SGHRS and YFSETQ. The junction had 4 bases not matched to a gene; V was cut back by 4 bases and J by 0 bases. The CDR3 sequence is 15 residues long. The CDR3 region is CASSTTGGANYGYTF. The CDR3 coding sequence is TGCGCCAGCAGCACGACAGGGGGAGCTAACTATGGCTACACCTTC.

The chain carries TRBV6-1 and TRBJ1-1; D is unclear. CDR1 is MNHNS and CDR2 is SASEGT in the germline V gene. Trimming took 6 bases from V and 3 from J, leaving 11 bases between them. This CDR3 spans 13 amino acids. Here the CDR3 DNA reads TGTGCCAGCAGCGGTTCCCGGGACACTGAAGCTTTCTTT. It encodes CASSGSRDTEAFF.

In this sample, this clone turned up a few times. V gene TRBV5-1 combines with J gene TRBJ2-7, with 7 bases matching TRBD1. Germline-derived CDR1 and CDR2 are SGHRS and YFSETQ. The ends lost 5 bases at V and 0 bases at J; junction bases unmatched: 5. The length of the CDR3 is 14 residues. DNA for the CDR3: TGCGCCAGCAGAGACGGGACAGCCTCCTACGAGCAGTACTTC. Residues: CASRDGTASYEQYF.

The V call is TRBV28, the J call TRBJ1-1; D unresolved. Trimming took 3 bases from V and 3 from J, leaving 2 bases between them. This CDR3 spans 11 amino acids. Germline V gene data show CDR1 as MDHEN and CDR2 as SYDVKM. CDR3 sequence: CASSFYTEAFF. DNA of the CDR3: TGTGCCAGCAGTTTCTACACTGAAGCTTTCTTT.

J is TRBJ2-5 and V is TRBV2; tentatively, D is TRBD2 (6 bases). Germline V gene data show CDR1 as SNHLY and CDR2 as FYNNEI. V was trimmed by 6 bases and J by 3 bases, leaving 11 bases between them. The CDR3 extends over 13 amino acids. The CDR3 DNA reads TGTGCCAGCAGGCAGTTAGCGGAAGAGACCCAGTACTTC. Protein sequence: CASRQLAEETQYF. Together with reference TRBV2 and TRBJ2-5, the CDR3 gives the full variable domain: EPEVTQTPSHQVTQMGQEVILRCVPISNHLYFYWYRQILGQKVEFLVSFYNNEISEKSEIFDDQFSVERPDGSNFTLKIRSTKLEDSAMYFCASRQLAEETQYFGPGTRLLVL.

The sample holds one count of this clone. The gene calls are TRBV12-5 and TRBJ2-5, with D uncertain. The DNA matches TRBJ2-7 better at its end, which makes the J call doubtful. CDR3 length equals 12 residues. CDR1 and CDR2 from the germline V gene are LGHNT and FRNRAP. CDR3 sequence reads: CASGLVLYEQYF. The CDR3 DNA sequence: TGTGCTAGTGGTTTGGTACTGTACGAGCAGTACTTC.

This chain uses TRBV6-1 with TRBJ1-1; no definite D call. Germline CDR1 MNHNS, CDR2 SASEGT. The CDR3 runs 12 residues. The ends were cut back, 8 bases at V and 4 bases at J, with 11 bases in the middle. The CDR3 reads CASHEVGTEAFF. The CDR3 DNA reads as TGTGCCAGCCATGAGGTTGGCACTGAAGCTTTCTTT.

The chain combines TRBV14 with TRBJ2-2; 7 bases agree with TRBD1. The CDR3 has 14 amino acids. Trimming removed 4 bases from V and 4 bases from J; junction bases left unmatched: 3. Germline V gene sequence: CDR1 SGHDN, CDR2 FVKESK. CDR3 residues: CASSLDRATGELFF. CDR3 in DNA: TGTGCCAGCAGCCTAGACAGGGCCACCGGGGAGCTGTTTTTT.

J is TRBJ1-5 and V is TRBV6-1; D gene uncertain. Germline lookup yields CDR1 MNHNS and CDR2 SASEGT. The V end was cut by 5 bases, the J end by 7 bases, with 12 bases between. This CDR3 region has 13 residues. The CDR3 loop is CASSWEEKQPQHF. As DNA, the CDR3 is TGTGCCAGCAGTTGGGAGGAGAAGCAGCCCCAGCATTTT.

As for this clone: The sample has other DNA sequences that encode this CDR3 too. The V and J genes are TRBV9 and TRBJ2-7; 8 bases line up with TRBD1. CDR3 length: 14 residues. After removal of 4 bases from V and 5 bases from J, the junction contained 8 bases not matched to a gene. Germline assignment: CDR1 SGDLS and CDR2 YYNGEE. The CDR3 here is CASSIRGTGNEQYF. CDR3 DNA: TGTGCCAGCAGCATCAGAGGGACAGGCAACGAGCAGTACTTC. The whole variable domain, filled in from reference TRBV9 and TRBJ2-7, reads DSGVTQTPKHLITATGQRVTLRCSPRSGDLSVYWYQQSLDQGLQFLIQYYNGEERAKGNILERFSAQQFPDLHSELNLSSLELGDSALYFCASSIRGTGNEQYFGPGTRLTVT.

The CDR3 spells CSVRAGDEQYF. Here the CDR3 DNA reads TGCAGTGTAAGAGCGGGAGACGAGCAGTACTTC. The chain joins TRBV20-1 to TRBJ2-7, with 8 bases fitting TRBD2. Germline CDR1 and CDR2: DFQATT and SNEGSKA (reference sequence). Trimming at V came to 7 bases and at J to 5 bases, leaving 4 bases not matched to a gene. The CDR3 extends over 11 amino acids.

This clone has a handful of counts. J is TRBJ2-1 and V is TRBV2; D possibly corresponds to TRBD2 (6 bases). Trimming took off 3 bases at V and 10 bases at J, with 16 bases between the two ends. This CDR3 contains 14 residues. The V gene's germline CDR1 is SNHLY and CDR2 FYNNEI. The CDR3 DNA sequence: TGTGCCAGCAGTGAGCAGGCGGGGCAGAGGGAGCAGTTCTTC. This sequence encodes CASSEQAGQREQFF.

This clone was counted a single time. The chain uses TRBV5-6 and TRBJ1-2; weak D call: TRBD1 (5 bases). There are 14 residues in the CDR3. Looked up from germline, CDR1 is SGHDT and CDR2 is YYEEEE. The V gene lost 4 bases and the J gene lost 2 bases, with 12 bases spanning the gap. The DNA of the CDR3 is TGTGCCAGCAGCCTAACGACAGTAAACTATGGCTACACCTTC. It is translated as CASSLTTVNYGYTF.

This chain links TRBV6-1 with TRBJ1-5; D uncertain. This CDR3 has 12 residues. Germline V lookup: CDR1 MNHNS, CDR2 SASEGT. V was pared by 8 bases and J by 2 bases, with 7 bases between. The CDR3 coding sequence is TGTGCCAGCCGGCAGGGCAATCAGCCCCAGCATTTT. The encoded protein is CASRQGNQPQHF.

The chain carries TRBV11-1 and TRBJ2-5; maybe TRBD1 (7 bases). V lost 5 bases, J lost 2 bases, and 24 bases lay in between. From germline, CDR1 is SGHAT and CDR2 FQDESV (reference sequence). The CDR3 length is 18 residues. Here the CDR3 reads CASSPLIWAGGWQETQYF. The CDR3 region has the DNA TGTGCCAGCAGCCCCCTAATTTGGGCAGGGGGGTGGCAAGAGACCCAGTACTTC.

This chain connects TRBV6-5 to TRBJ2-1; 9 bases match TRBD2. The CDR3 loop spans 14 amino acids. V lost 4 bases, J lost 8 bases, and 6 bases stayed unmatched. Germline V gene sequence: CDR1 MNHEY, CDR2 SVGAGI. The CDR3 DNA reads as TGTGCCAGCAGTTTAGCGGGGGCCGGGGATGAGCAGTTCTTC. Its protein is CASSLAGAGDEQFF.

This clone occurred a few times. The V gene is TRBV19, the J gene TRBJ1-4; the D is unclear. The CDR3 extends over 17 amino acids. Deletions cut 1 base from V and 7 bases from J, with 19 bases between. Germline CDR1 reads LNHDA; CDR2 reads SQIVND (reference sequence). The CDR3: CASSIGGNRLIGEKLFF. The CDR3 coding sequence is TGTGCCAGTAGTATAGGAGGGAACCGTTTGATTGGTGAAAAACTGTTTTTT. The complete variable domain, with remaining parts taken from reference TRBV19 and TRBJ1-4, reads DGGITQSPKYLFRKEGQNVTLSCEQNLNHDAMYWYRQDPGQGLRLIYYSQIVNDFQKGDIAEGYSVSREKKESFPLTVTSAQKNPTAFYLCASSIGGNRLIGEKLFFGSGTQLSVL.

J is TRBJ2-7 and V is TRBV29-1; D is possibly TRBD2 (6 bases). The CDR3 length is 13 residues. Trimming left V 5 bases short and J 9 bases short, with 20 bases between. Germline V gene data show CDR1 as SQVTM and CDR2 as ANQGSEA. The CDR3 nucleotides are TGCAGCGTTAAGACGGACTTGGACGGGGGGCAGTACTTC. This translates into CSVKTDLDGGQYF.

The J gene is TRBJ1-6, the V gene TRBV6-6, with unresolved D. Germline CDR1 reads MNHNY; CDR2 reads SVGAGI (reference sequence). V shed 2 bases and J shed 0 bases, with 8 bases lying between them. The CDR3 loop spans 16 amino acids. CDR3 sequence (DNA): TGTGCCAGCAGTTACGGAGTAAGCTCCTATAATTCACCCCTCCACTTT. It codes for CASSYGVSSYNSPLHF.

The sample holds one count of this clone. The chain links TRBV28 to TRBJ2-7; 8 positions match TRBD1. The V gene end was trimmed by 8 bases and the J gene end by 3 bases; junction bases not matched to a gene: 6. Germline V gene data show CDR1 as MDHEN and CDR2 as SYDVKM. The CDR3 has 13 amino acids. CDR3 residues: CASRRTGLYEQYF. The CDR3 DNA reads TGTGCCAGCCGTCGGACAGGGCTCTACGAGCAGTACTTC.

The CDR3 here is CASKCRETAGAGKETQYF. The CDR3 bases are TGCGCCAGCAAGTGCCGAGAAACGGCGGGAGCTGGGAAAGAGACCCAGTACTTC. V usage is TRBV4-1 and J usage is TRBJ2-5, with 7 bases that match TRBD2. The CDR3 has 18 amino acids. V shed 7 bases, J shed 3 bases, and the junction held 20 bases outside the gene matches. Germline V lookup: CDR1 MGHRA, CDR2 YSYEKL.

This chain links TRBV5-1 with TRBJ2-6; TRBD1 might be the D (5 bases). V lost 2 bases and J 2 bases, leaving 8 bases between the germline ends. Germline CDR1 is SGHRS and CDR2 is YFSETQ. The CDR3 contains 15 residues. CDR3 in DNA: TGCGCCAGCAGCTTCCAGGGAACTGGGGCCAACGTCCTGACTTTC. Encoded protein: CASSFQGTGANVLTF.

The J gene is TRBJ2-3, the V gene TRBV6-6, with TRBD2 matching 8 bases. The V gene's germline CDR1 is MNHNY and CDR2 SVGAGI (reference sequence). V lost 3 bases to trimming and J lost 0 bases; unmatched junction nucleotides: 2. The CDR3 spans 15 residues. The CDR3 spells CASSYPSGSTDTQYF. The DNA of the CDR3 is TGTGCCAGCAGTTATCCTAGCGGGAGCACAGATACGCAGTATTTT.

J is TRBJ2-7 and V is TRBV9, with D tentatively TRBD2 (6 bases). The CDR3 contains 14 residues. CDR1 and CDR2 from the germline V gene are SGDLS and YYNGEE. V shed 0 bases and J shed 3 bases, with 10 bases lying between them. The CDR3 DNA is TGTGCCAGCAGCGTAGCGGGCGGGAACTACGAGCAGTACTTC. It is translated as CASSVAGGNYEQYF.

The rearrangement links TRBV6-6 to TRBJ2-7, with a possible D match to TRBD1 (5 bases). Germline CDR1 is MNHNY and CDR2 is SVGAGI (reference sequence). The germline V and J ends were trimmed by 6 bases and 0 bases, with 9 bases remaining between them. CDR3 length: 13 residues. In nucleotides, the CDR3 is TGTGCCAGCAGCCACCAGGGCTCCTACGAGCAGTACTTC. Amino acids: CASSHQGSYEQYF.

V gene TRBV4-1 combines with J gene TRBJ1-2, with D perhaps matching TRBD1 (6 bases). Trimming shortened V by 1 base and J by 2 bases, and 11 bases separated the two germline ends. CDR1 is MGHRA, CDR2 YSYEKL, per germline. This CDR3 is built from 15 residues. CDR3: CASSQVGDTNYGYTF. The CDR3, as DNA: TGCGCCAGCAGCCAAGTCGGGGACACCAACTATGGCTACACCTTC.

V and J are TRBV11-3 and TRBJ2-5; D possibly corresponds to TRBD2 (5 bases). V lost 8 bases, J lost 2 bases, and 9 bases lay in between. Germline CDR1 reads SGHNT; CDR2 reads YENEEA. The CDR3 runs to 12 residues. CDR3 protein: CASSRDQETQYF. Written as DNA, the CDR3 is TGTGCCAGCTCCCGGGATCAAGAGACCCAGTACTTC.

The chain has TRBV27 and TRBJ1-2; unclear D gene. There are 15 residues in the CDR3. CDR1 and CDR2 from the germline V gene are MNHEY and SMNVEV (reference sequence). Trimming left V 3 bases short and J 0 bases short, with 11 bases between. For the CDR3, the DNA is TGTGCCAGCAGTTTTTACCCCGTAGCTAACTATGGCTACACCTTC. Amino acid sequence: CASSFYPVANYGYTF.

CDR3 in DNA: TGTGCCAGCAGCTTATGGCGACAGGGGTACGAGCAGTACTTC. It translates to CASSLWRQGYEQYF. The rearrangement joins TRBV5-5 to TRBJ2-7; 8 nucleotides match TRBD1. Germline V gives CDR1 SGHKS, CDR2 YYEKEE (reference sequence). The junction had 5 bases not matched to a gene; V was cut back by 2 bases and J by 4 bases. This CDR3 has 14 amino acids.